The 18 T cell receptor beta chains in this list originate from one sample, sequenced in a study of blood T cell repertoires in COVID-19. The repertoire was sequenced with immunoSEQ multiplex PCR; TCRdb's copy has only in-frame clones and lacks some. This table holds tens of thousands of clones, around 82% found once. Sample: peripheral blood. Every receptor here comes from a man aged 45-65 years with active or convalescent COVID-19.

This clone showed up just a few times. V and J are TRBV14 and TRBJ1-1; D not resolved. CDR3 size: 15 residues. In germline, CDR1 is SGHDN, CDR2 FVKESK. The ends were cut back, 0 bases at V and 1 base at J, with 9 bases in the middle. The CDR3 DNA follows: TGTGCCAGCAGCCAAGATCAGGCTCGGAACACTGAAGCTTTCTTT. Translation: CASSQDQARNTEAFF.

CDR3 in DNA: TGTGCCAGCAGCCAATCCGGACAGGGCTACGAGCAGTACTTC. Its protein product is CASSQSGQGYEQYF. This rearrangement joins TRBV7-2 to TRBJ2-7; 8 bases align to TRBD1. Germline V gene lookup returns CDR1 SGHTA and CDR2 FQGNSA. The CDR3 contains 14 residues. Trimming removed 5 bases from V and 3 bases from J; junction bases left unmatched: 6. Filled out from reference TRBV7-2 and TRBJ2-7, the complete variable domain reads GAGVSQSPSNKVTEKGKDVELRCDPISGHTALYWYRQSLGQGLEFLIYFQGNSAPDKSGLPSDRFSAERTGGSVSTLTIQRTQQEDSAVYLCASSQSGQGYEQYFGPGTRLTVT.

The table lists this clone with a few counts. The chain is built from TRBV3-1 (or the pseudogene TRBV3-2) and TRBJ1-2, with D perhaps matching TRBD1 (6 bases). Per the germline V gene, CDR1 is LGHDT and CDR2 is YNNKEL (reference sequence). CDR3 length: 15 amino acids. V gave up 4 bases and J gave up 0 bases, with 12 bases separating them. The CDR3: CASSLRGHPNYGYTF. The CDR3 DNA sequence: TGTGCCAGCAGCCTAAGGGGACACCCTAACTATGGCTACACCTTC.

This clone was counted a few times. The V and J genes are TRBV19 and TRBJ2-6, with 9 positions matching TRBD1. V lost 5 bases and J lost 2; bases outside the gene matches: 7. The CDR3 consists of 17 residues. CDR1 is LNHDA, CDR2 SQIVND, per germline (reference sequence). The CDR3 DNA is TGTGCCAGTAGTTTGGACAGGGGAGCGACTGGGGCCAACGTCCTGACTTTC. Protein: CASSLDRGATGANVLTF.

The gene calls are TRBV5-1 and TRBJ2-3, with a tentative D call TRBD2 (7 bases). This CDR3 region has 14 residues. Trimming stripped 5 bases from V and 5 bases from J, with 15 bases between. From germline, CDR1 is SGHRS and CDR2 YFSETQ. CDR3: CASRLGGGEDTQYF. The CDR3 DNA is TGCGCCAGCAGACTAGGCGGGGGCGAAGATACGCAGTATTTT.

The sample holds a few counts of this clone. The chain has TRBV11-2 and TRBJ2-3; 7 bases match TRBD2. Germline trimming cut 4 bases from V and 8 bases from J; bases unmatched to any gene: 12. The CDR3 totals 15 residues. Germline CDR1 and CDR2: SGHAT and FQNNGV. For the CDR3, the DNA is TGTGCCAGCAGCTCCGTCCGCGGGGGTAAAGCTACGCAGTATTTT. Translation: CASSSVRGGKATQYF.

This clone was counted between two and nine times. The chain joins TRBV19 to TRBJ1-5; D ambiguous. Trimming stripped 3 bases from V and 7 bases from J, with 13 bases between. The V gene's germline CDR1 is LNHDA and CDR2 SQIVND (reference sequence). CDR3 size: 14 residues. The CDR3 here is CASSIAEIGQPQHF. The CDR3 coding sequence is TGTGCCAGTAGTATCGCAGAGATCGGGCAGCCCCAGCATTTT. Drawing the rest from reference TRBV19 and TRBJ1-5, the complete variable domain is DGGITQSPKYLFRKEGQNVTLSCEQNLNHDAMYWYRQDPGQGLRLIYYSQIVNDFQKGDIAEGYSVSREKKESFPLTVTSAQKNPTAFYLCASSIAEIGQPQHFGDGTRLSIL.

Comment on this clone: An end of the junction does not agree with germline; a read error may underlie this. The rearrangement uses TRBV10-3 and TRBJ2-2, with D maybe TRBD1 (6 bases). Germline loops: CDR1 ENHRY, CDR2 SYGVKD. The CDR3 has 14 residues. The CDR3 nucleotides are TGTGCCATCCGTGAGACAGGGAACACCGGGGAGCTGTTTTTT. Protein: CAIRETGNTGELFF.

This chain connects TRBV28 to TRBJ1-1; TRBD1 matches 7 bases. V was pared by 6 bases and J by 10 bases, with 11 bases of the junction left unmatched. The CDR3 totals 13 residues. From germline, CDR1 is MDHEN and CDR2 SYDVKM. The CDR3 DNA reads as TGTGCCAGCAGAAATTCCGATGGACAGGTAGCTTTCTTT. Protein product: CASRNSDGQVAFF.

The rearrangement links TRBV20-1 to TRBJ2-1; 7 nucleotides line up with TRBD2. V shed 3 bases and J 10 bases; nucleotides not matched to a gene: 3. In germline, CDR1 is DFQATT, CDR2 SNEGSKA (reference sequence). The CDR3 totals 11 residues. CDR3 amino acids: CSARGSGEQFF. CDR3 nucleotide sequence: TGCAGTGCTAGGGGTAGCGGGGAGCAGTTCTTC.

This chain uses TRBV13 with TRBJ2-7; 11 bases map to TRBD2. The CDR3 spans 16 residues. V was clipped by 3 bases and J by 0 bases; unmatched bases: 4. Germline CDR1 and CDR2: PRHDT and FYEKMQ (reference sequence). The CDR3 nucleotides read TGTGCCAGCAGCTTGAATAGCGGGGGGGCCTCCTACGAGCAGTACTTC. It encodes CASSLNSGGASYEQYF.

The V and J genes are TRBV9 and TRBJ1-4; D unresolved. Trimming pared 3 bases from V and 7 bases from J, leaving 13 bases between. Germline lookup yields CDR1 SGDLS and CDR2 YYNGEE. This CDR3 spans 14 amino acids. CDR3 DNA sequence: TGTGCCAGCAGCGCCCGGGAATTCAGTGAAAAACTGTTTTTT. It is translated as CASSAREFSEKLFF.

The chain links TRBV6-5 to TRBJ1-1, with D maybe TRBD1 (6 bases). The CDR3 spans 15 residues. V dropped 0 bases and J dropped 6 bases, with 14 bases sitting between them. The germline CDR1 and CDR2 sequences are MNHEY and SVGAGI. In DNA, the CDR3 is TGTGCCAGCAGTTACTCGACCAGGGGTTTCGCTGAAGCTTTCTTT. It codes for CASSYSTRGFAEAFF.

The V gene is TRBV2, the J gene TRBJ1-4; 10 bases match TRBD1. J was trimmed by 8 bases and V by 7 bases; bases with no gene match: 10. The CDR3 spans 15 residues. Germline lookup yields CDR1 SNHLY and CDR2 FYNNEI. The CDR3 DNA reads as TGTGCCAGCACCTGGGCGGGACAGGGGAGGGAAAAACTGTTTTTT. It encodes CASTWAGQGREKLFF.

The chain recombines TRBV5-5 with TRBJ2-2; the D gene is possibly TRBD2 (6 bases). Trimming removed 0 bases at V and 6 bases at J, with 12 bases between. Germline lookup yields CDR1 SGHKS and CDR2 YYEKEE (reference sequence). The CDR3 contains 15 residues. The CDR3 nucleotides read TGTGCCAGCAGCTTGGGGGAGGCAGCGGCCGGGGAGCTGTTTTTT. It codes for CASSLGEAAAGELFF.

This clone has a single count. The chain recombines TRBV5-1 with TRBJ1-1; possibly TRBD1 for D (5 bases). CDR3 length: 13 residues. V lost 4 bases and J 8 bases, leaving 15 bases between the germline ends. Germline CDR1 SGHRS, CDR2 YFSETQ. The CDR3 region is CASSPLGGREAFF. Here the CDR3 DNA reads TGCGCCAGCAGCCCGTTGGGGGGTAGAGAAGCTTTCTTT.

The chain is built from TRBV10-3 and TRBJ2-1; TRBD1 might be the D (9 bases). V gave up 10 bases and J gave up 0 bases, with 19 bases separating them. This CDR3 is 16 amino acids long. In germline, CDR1 is ENHRY, CDR2 SYGVKD. This CDR3 reads CATSGGQGGSYNEQFF. CDR3 sequence (DNA): TGTGCCACCAGCGGGGGACAGGGCGGCTCCTACAATGAGCAGTTCTTC.

As concerns this clone: The sample holds other DNA sequences that translate to the same CDR3. The genes are TRBV6-5 and TRBJ2-5, with D perhaps matching TRBD2 (6 bases). The CDR3 runs 14 residues. Between the trimmed V and J ends, which lost 0 bases and 3 bases, there was a span of 8 bases. Germline-derived CDR1 and CDR2 are MNHEY and SVGAGI. CDR3 loop: CASSYSGGKETQYF. The DNA of the CDR3 is TGTGCCAGCAGTTACTCCGGGGGAAAAGAGACCCAGTACTTC.